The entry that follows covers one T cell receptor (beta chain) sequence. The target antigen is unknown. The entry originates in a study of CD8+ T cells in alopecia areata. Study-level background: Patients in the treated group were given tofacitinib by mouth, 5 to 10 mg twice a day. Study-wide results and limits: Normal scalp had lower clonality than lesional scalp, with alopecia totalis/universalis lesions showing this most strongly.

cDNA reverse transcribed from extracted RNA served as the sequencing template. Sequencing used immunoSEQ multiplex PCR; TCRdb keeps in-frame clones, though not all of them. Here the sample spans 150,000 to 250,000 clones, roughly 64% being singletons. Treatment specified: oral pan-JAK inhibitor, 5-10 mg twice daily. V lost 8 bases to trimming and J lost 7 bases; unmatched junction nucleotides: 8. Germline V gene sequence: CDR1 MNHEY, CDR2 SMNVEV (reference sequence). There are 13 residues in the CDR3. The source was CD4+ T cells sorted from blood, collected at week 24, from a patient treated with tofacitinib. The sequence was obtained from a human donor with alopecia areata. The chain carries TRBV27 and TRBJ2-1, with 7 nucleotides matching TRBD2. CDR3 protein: CASRPWEGNEQFF. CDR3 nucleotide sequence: TGTGCCAGCCGGCCTTGGGAGGGGAATGAGCAGTTCTTC.